This T cell receptor (beta chain) was retrieved from a study of T cell changes during pregnancy in multiple sclerosis. The CDR3 loop spans 18 amino acids. V lost 4 bases to trimming and J lost 0 bases; unmatched junction nucleotides: 13. Germline assignment: CDR1 SGDLS and CDR2 YYNGEE. This clone was recorded only once. TCRdb's copy holds only in-frame clones and misses some; the assay was immunoSEQ multiplex PCR. The sample holds fewer than 45,000 clones, around 90% seen once. The source of this sequence is a female donor with multiple sclerosis, enrolled in a pregnancy study. The gene calls are TRBV9 and TRBJ2-3, with 8 bases lining up with TRBD2. The source was CD8+ T cells from peripheral blood mononuclear cells, collected in the third trimester of pregnancy. The CDR3 loop reads CASSHPRRLARSTDTQYF. The CDR3 DNA sequence: TGTGCCAGCAGCCATCCCAGGAGACTAGCGCGGAGCACAGATACGCAGTATTTT.